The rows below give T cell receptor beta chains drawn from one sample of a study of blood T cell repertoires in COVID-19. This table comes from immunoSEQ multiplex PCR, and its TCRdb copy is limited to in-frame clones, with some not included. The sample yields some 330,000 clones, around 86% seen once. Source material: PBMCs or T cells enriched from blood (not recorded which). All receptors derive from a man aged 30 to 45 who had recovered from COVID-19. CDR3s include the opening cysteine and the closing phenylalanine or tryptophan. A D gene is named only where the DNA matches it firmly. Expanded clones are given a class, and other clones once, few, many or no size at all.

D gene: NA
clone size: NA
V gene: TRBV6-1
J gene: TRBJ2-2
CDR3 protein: CASSGSGIPGELFF
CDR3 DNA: TGTGCCAGCAGTGGGTCAGGGATTCCCGGGGAGCTGTTTTTT

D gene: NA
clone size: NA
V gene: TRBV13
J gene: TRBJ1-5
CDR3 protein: CASSLRGIQPQHF
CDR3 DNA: TGTGCCAGCAGCTTAAGGGGAATTCAGCCCCAGCATTTT

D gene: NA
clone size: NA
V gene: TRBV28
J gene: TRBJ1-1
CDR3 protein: CASSLVSGRRNTEAFF
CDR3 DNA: TGTGCCAGCAGTTTAGTAAGCGGACGTCGGAACACTGAAGCTTTCTTT

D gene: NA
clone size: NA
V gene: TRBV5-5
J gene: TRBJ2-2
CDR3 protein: CASSLYTGVRAGELFF
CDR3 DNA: TGTGCCAGCAGCTTGTATACGGGGGTAAGGGCCGGGGAGCTGTTTTTT

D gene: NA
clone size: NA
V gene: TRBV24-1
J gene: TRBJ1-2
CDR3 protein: CATSDFGRDYGYTF
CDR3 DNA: TGTGCCACCAGTGATTTTGGGCGGGACTATGGCTACACCTTC

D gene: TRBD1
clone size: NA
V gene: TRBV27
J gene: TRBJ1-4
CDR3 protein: CASSLFPVGTGLEKLFF
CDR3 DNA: TGTGCCAGCAGTTTATTTCCCGTCGGGACAGGGCTTGAAAAACTGTTTTTT

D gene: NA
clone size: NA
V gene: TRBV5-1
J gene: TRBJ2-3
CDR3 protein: CASSLLGQGGDTQYF
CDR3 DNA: TGCGCCAGCAGCTTGTTAGGGCAGGGGGGAGATACGCAGTATTTT

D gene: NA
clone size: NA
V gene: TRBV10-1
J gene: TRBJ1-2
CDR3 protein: CASSPGLSYGYTF
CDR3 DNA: TGCGCCAGCAGTCCCGGACTTAGCTATGGCTACACCTTC

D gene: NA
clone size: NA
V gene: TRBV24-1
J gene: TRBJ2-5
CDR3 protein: CATSDSKPMVETQYF
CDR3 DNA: TGTGCCACCAGTGATTCTAAACCTATGGTAGAGACCCAGTACTTC

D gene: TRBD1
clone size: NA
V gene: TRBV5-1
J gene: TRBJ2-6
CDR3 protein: CASGNRTGGYGANVLTF
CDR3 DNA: TGCGCCAGCGGAAACCGAACAGGGGGCTACGGGGCCAACGTCCTGACTTTC

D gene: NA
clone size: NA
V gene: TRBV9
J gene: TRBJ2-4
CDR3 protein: CASSVGGQRQNIQYF
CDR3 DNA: TGTGCCAGCAGCGTAGGAGGACAGAGGCAAAACATTCAGTACTTC

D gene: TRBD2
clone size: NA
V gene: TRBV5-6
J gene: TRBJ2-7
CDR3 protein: CASSLVASGGYEQYF
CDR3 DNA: TGTGCCAGCAGCTTGGTCGCTAGCGGGGGGTACGAGCAGTACTTC

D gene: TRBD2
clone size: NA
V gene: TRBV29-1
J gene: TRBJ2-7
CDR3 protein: CSVVLTSASYEQYF
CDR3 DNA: TGCAGCGTTGTATTAACTAGCGCTTCCTACGAGCAGTACTTC

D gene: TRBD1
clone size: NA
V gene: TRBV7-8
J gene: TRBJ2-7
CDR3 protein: CASSLVGTGLPYEQYF
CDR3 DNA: TGTGCCAGCAGCTTAGTAGGGACAGGGTTACCCTACGAGCAGTACTTC

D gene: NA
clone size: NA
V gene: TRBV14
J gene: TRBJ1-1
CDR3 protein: CASSRQMNTEAFF
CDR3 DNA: TGTGCCAGCAGCCGTCAGATGAACACTGAAGCTTTCTTT

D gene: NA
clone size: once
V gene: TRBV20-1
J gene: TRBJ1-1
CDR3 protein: CSAKEGLEAFF
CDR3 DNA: TGCAGTGCTAAGGAGGGCCTTGAAGCTTTCTTT

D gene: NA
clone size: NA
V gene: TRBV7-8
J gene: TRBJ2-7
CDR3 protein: CASSLWSGTAYEQYF
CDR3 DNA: TGTGCCAGCAGCTTATGGTCCGGGACTGCCTACGAGCAGTACTTC

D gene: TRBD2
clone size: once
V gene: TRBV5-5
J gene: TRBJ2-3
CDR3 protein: CASNLLAGGQDTQYF
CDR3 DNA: TGTGCCAGCAACTTACTAGCGGGGGGGCAAGATACGCAGTATTTT

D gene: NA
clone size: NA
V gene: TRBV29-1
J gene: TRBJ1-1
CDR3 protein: CSVVMWANTEAFF
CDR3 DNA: TGCAGCGTTGTGATGTGGGCGAACACTGAAGCTTTCTTT

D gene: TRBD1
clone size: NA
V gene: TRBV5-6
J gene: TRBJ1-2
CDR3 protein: CASSLAGTGDVYGYTF
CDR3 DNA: TGTGCCAGCAGCTTGGCGGGGACAGGGGACGTCTATGGCTACACCTTC

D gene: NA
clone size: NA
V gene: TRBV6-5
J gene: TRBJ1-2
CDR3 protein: CASSYSRVGGYTF
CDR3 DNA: TGTGCCAGCAGTTACTCCAGGGTTGGTGGCTACACCTTC

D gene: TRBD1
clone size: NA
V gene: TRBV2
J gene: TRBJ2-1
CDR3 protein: CASRTDRVAYNEQFF
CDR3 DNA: TGTGCCAGCAGGACGGACAGGGTGGCCTACAATGAGCAGTTCTTC

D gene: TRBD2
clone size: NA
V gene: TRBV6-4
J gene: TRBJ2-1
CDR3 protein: CASSVGVAGGYNEQFF
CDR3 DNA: TGTGCCAGCAGTGTGGGTGTAGCGGGGGGATACAATGAGCAGTTCTTC

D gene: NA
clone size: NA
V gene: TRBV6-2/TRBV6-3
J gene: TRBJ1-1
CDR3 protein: CASSYSRVTEAFF
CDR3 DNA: TGTGCCAGCAGTTACTCCAGGGTAACTGAAGCTTTCTTT

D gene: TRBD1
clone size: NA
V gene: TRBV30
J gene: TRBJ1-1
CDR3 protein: CACRRGQGILEAFF
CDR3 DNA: TGTGCCTGTAGACGCGGACAGGGCATCCTTGAAGCTTTCTTT

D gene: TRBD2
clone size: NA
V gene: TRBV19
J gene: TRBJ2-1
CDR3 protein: CASSGGTSGRVFDEQFF
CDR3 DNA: TGTGCCAGTAGTGGGGGGACTAGCGGGAGGGTTTTCGATGAGCAGTTCTTC

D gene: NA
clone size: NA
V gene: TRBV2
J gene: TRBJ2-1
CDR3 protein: CASSLGRNEQFF
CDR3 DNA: TGTGCCAGCAGTTTAGGGAGAAATGAGCAGTTCTTC

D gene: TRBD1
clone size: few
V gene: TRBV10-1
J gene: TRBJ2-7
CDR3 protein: CASRDRDRDSCSSYEQYF
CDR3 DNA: TGCGCCAGCAGAGACCGGGACAGGGACTCTTGTAGCTCCTACGAGCAGTACTTC

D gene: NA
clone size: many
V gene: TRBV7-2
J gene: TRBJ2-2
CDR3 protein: CASSLASRGWSGELFF
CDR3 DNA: TGTGCCAGCAGCTTAGCGTCCCGGGGGTGGTCCGGGGAGCTGTTTTTT

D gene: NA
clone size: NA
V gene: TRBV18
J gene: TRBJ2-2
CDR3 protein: CASSSEPWNTGELFF
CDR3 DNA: TGTGCCAGCTCATCTGAGCCGTGGAACACCGGGGAGCTGTTTTTT

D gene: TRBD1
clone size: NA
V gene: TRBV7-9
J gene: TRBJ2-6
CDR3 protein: CASSPRDRIVLTF
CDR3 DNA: TGTGCCAGCAGCCCCCGGGACAGAATCGTCCTGACTTTC